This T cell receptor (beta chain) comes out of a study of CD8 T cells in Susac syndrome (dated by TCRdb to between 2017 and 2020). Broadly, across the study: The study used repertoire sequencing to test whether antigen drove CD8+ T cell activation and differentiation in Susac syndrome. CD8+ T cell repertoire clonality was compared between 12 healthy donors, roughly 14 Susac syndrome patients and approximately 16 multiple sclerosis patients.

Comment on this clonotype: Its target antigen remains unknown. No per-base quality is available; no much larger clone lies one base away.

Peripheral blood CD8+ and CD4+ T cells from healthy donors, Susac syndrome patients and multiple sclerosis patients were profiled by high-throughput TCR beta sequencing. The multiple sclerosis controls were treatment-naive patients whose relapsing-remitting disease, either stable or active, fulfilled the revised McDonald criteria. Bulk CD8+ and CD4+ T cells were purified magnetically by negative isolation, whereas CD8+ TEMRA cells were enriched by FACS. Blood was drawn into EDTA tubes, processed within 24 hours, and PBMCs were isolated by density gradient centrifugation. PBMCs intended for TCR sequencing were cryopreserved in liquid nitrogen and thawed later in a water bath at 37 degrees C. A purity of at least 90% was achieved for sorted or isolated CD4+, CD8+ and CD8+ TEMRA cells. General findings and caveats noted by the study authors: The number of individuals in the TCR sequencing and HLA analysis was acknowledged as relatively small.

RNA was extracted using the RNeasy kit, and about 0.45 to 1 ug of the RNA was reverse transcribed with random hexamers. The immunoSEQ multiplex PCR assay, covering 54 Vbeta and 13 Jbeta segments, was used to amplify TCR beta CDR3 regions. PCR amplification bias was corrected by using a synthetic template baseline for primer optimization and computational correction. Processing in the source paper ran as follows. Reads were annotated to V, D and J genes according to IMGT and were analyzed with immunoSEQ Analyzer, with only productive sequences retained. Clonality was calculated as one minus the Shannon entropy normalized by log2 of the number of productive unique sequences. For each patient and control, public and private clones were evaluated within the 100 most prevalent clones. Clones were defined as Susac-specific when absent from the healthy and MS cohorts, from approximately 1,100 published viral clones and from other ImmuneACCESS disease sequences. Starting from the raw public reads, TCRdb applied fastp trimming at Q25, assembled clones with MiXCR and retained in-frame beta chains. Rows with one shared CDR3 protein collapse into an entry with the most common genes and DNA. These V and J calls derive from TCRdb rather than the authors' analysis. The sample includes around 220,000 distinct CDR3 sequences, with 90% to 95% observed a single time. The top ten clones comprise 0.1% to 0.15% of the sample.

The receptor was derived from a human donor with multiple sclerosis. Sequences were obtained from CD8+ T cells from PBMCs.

CDR3 region: CASSHETGGRSWEAFF. The DNA reads as follows: TGTGCCAGCAGCCACGAGACAGGGGGTCGATCGTGGGAAGCTTTCTTT. Here the chain combines TRBV4-2 and TRBJ1-1; TRBD1 fits 9 bases in the junction. CDR1 LGHNA and CDR2 YNFKEQ were looked up in the germline V gene. Trimmed from V: 3 bases; trimmed from J: 8 bases; junction bases lacking a gene match: 13. CDR3 length: 16 amino acids, cysteine to phenylalanine. Just CDR3 DNA is preserved here, 48 bases in frame from base 1.